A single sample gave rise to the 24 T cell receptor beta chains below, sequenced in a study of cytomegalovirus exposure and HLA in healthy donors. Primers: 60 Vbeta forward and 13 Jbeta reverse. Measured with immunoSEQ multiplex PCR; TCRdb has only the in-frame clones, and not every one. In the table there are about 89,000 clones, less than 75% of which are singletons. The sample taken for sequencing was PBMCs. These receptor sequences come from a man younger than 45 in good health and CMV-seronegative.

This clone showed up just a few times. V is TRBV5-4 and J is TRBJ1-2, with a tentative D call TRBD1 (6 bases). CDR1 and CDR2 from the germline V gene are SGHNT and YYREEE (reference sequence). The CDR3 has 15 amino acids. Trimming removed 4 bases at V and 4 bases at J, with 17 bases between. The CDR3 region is CASSRNRAYFYGYTF. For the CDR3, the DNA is TGTGCCAGCAGCCGGAACAGGGCCTATTTCTATGGCTACACCTTC.

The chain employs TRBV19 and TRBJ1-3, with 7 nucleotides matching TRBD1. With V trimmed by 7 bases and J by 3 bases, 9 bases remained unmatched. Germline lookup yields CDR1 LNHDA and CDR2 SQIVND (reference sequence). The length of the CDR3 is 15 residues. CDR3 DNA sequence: TGTGCCAGTAAGAAGGGGGCAAGGAGTGGAAACACCATATATTTT. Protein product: CASKKGARSGNTIYF.

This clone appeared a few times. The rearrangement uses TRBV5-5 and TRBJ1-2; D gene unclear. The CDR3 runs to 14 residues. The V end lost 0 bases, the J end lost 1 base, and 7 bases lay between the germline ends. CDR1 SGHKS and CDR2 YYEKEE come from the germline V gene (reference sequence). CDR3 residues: CASSLEPGNYGYTF. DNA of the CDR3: TGTGCCAGCAGCTTGGAGCCGGGTAACTATGGCTACACCTTC.

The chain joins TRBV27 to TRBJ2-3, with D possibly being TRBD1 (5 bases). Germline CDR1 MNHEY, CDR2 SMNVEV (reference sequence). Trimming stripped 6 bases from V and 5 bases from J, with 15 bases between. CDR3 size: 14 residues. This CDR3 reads CASSSWSQGDTQYF. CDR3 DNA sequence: TGTGCCAGCAGCTCATGGTCCCAGGGAGATACGCAGTATTTT.

The CDR3 nucleotides read TGCGCCAGCAGCCTGACAGCCACTAATGAAAAACTGTTTTTT. Translation: CASSLTATNEKLFF. V usage is TRBV5-1 and J usage is TRBJ1-4; tentative D call: TRBD1 (5 bases). The germline V and J ends were trimmed by 4 bases and 2 bases, with 9 bases remaining between them. This CDR3 comprises 14 residues. Germline CDR1 reads SGHRS; CDR2 reads YFSETQ.

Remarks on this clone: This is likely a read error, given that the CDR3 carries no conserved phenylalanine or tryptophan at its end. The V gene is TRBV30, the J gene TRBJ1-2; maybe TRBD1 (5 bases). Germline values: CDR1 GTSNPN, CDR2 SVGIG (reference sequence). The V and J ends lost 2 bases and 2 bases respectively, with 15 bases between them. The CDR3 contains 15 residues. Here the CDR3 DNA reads TGTGCCTGGAGTCCGCGATGGGGGGGGAACTATGGCTACACCCTC. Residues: CAWSPRWGGNYGYTL.

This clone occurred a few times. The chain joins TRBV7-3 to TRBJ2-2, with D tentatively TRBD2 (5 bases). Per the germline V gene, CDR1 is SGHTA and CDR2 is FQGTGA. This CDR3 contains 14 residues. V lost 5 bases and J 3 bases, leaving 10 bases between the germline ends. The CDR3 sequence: CASSMSGDTGELFF. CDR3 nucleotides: TGTGCCAGCAGCATGAGCGGAGACACCGGGGAGCTGTTTTTT.

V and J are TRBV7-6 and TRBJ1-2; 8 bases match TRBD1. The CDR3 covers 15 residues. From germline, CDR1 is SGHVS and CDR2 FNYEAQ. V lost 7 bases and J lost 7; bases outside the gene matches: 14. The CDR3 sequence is CASNEYPGQDFGYTF. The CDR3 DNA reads TGTGCCAGCAACGAATACCCGGGACAGGATTTTGGCTACACCTTC.

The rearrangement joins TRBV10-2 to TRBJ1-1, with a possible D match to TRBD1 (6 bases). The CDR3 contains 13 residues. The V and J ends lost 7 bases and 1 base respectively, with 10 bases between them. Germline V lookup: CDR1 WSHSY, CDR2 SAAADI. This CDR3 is CASTDSQNTEAFF. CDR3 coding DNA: TGCGCCAGCACGGACAGCCAGAACACTGAAGCTTTCTTT.

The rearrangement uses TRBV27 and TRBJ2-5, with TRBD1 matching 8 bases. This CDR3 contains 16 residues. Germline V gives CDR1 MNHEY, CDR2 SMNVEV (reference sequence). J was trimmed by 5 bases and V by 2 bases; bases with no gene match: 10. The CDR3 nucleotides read TGTGCCAGCAGTTTACGACAGGGGTCGGCTTGGGAGACCCAGTACTTC. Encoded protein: CASSLRQGSAWETQYF.

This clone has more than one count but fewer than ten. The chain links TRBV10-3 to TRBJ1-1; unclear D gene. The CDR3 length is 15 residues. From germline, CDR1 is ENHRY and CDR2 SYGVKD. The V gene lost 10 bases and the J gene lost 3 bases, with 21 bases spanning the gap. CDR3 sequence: CATGAEAGSDTEAFF. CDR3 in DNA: TGTGCCACCGGTGCGGAAGCCGGCTCGGACACTGAAGCTTTCTTT.

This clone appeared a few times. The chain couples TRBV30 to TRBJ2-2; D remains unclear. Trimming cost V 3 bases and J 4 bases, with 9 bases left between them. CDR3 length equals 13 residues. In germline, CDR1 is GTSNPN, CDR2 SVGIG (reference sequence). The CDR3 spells CAWRRKSTGELFF. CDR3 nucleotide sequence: TGTGCCTGGAGGAGGAAGAGCACCGGGGAGCTGTTTTTT. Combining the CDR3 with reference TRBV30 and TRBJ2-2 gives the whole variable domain SQTIHQWPATLVQPVGSPLSLECTVEGTSNPNLYWYRQAAGRGLQLLFYSVGIGQISSEVPQNLSASRPQDRQFILSSKKLLLSDSGFYLCAWRRKSTGELFFGEGSRLTVL.

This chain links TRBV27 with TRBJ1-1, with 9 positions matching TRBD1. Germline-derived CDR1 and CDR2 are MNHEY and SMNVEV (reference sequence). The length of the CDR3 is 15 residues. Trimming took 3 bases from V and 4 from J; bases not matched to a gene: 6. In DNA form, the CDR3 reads TGTGCCAGCAGTTTCCCCGGACAGGGGCTCACTGAAGCTTTCTTT. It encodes CASSFPGQGLTEAFF.

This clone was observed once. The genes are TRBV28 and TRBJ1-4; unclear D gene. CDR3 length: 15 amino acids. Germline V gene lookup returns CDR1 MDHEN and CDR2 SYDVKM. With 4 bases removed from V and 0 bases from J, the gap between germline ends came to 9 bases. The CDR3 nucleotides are TGTGCCAGCAGTTCCTACTCTGCAACTAATGAAAAACTGTTTTTT. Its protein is CASSSYSATNEKLFF.

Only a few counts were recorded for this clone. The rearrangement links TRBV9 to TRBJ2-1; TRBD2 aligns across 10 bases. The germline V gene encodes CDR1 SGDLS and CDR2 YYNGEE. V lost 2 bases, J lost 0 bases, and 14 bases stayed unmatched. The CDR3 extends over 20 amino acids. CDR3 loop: CASSVRSGTSEASSYNEQFF. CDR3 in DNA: TGTGCCAGCAGCGTCCGATCCGGGACTAGCGAGGCCAGCTCCTACAATGAGCAGTTCTTC.

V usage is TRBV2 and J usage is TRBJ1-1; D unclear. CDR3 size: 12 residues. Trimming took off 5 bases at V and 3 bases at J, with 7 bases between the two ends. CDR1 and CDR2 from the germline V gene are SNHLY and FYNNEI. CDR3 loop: CASSLDHTEAFF. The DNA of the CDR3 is TGTGCCAGCAGTCTAGACCACACTGAAGCTTTCTTT.

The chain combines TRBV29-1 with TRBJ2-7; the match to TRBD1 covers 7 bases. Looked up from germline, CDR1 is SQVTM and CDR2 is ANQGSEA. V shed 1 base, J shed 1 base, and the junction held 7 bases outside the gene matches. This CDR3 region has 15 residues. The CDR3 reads CSVEGVSGQSYEQYF. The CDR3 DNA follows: TGCAGCGTTGAAGGTGTCTCGGGACAGTCCTACGAGCAGTACTTC.

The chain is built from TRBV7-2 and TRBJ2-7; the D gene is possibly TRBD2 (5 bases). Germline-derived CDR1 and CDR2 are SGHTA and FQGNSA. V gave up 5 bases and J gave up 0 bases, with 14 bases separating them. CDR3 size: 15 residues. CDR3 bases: TGTGCCAGCAGCCAATGGACGGGGAGCTCCTACGAGCAGTACTTC. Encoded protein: CASSQWTGSSYEQYF.

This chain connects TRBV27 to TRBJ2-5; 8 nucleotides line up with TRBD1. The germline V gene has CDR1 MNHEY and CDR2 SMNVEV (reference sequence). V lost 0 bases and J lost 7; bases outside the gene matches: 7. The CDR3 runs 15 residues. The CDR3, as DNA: TGTGCCAGCAGTTTATCGGGTGGACAGGGTCGGACCCAGTACTTC. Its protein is CASSLSGGQGRTQYF.

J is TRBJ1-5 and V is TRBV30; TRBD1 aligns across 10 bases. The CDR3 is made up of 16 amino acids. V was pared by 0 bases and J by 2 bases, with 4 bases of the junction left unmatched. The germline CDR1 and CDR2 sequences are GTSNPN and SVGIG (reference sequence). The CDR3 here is CAWSVRTGGGNQPQHF. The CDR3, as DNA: TGTGCCTGGAGTGTACGGACAGGGGGGGGCAATCAGCCCCAGCATTTT.

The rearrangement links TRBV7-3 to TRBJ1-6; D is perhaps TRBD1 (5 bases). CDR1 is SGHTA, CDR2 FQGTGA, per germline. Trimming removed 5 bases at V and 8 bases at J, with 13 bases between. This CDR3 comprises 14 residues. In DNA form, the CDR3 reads TGTGCCAGCAGCCCGAATCCGGGGGATTCACCCCTCCACTTT. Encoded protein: CASSPNPGDSPLHF.

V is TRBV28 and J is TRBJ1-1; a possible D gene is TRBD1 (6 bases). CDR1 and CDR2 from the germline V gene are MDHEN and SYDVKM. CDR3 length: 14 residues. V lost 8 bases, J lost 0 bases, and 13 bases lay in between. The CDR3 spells CASPPNRVNTEAFF. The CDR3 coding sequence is TGTGCCAGCCCCCCTAACAGGGTGAACACTGAAGCTTTCTTT. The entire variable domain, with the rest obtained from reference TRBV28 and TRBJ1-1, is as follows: DVKVTQSSRYLVKRTGEKVFLECVQDMDHENMFWYRQDPGLGLRLIYFSYDVKMKEKGDIPEGYSVSREKKERFSLILESASTNQTSMYLCASPPNRVNTEAFFGQGTRLTVV.

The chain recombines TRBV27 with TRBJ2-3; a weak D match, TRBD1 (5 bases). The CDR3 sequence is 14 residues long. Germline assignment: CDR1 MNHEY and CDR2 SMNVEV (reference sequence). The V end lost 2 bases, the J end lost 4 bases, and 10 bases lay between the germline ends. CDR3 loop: CASSLVLGADTQYF. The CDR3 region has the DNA TGTGCCAGCAGTTTAGTATTAGGGGCAGATACGCAGTATTTT.

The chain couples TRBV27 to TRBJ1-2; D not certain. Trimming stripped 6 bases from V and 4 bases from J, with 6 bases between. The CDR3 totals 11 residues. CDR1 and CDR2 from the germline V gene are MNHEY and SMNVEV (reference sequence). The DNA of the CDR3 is TGTGCCAGCAGGGCTGGCTATGGCTACACCTTC. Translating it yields CASRAGYGYTF.